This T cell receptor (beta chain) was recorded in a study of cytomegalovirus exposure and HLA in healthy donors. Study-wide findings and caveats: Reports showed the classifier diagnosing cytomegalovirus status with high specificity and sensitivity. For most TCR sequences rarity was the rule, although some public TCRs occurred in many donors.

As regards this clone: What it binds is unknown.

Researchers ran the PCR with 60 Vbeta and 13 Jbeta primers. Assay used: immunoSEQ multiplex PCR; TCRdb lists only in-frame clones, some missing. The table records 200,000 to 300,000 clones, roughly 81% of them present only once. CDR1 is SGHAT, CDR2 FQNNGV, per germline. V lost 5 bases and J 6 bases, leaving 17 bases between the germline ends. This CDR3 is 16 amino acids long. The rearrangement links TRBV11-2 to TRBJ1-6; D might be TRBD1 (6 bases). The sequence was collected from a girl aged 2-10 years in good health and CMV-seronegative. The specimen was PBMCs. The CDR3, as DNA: TGTGCCAGCAGCCAAAATACAGGGTACGGTAATTCACCCCTCCACTTT. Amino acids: CASSQNTGYGNSPLHF.